Below, one T cell receptor (beta chain) is given with its context. The length of the CDR3 is 19 residues. With 4 bases removed from V and 3 bases from J, the gap between germline ends came to 27 bases. Per the germline V gene, CDR1 is LNHDA and CDR2 is SQIVND (reference sequence). Cohort allocation depended upon clinical history that participants reported. The recovered donors of Cohort 3 showed two negative PCRs, clearance, or symptom resolution. This entry comes from a study of blood T cell repertoires in COVID-19. Study context: COVID-19 samples collected from the United States, Italy and Spain covered acute and convalescent phases.

Data came from immunoSEQ multiplex PCR; TCRdb stores just in-frame clones and leaves some out. The table has around 160,000 clones, approximately 80% seen once. Material for sequencing was PBMCs or T cells enriched from blood (not recorded which). The chain employs TRBV19 and TRBJ1-1; D call uncertain. The receptor was isolated from a woman in her sixties who had recovered from COVID-19. This CDR3 reads CASSSPRHSRAYGDTEAFF. CDR3 coding DNA: TGTGCCAGTAGTAGTCCTCGGCACTCTAGGGCGTACGGGGACACTGAAGCTTTCTTT. Full variable domain (rest looked up from reference TRBV19 and TRBJ1-1): DGGITQSPKYLFRKEGQNVTLSCEQNLNHDAMYWYRQDPGQGLRLIYYSQIVNDFQKGDIAEGYSVSREKKESFPLTVTSAQKNPTAFYLCASSSPRHSRAYGDTEAFFGQGTRLTVV.